The 19 T cell receptor beta chains listed next were all sequenced from one sample in a study of CD8 T cells in ankylosing spondylitis. General study results and limits: What seemed typical of ankylosing spondylitis blood was a TCR beta motif built from eight highly homologous variants.

Using its own MiXCR run on the 5' RACE reads, TCRdb lists one record per CDR3 protein. The sample lists some 840,000 distinct CDR3 sequences; roughly 10% were seen once. Their recognized antigens are unknown. Sequenced input: blood, either unsorted or a sorted T cell fraction (not recorded which). These receptors originate from a male donor with ankylosing spondylitis.

The V call is TRBV20-1, the J call TRBJ2-4, with 10 nucleotides matching TRBD2. With 1 base clipped from V and 3 bases from J, the junction kept 6 bases outside the gene matches. Germline V gene lookup returns CDR1 DFQATT and CDR2 SNEGSKA (reference sequence). The CDR3 has 16 amino acids. CDR3 residues: CSARVLAGNGKNIQYF. The CDR3 bases are TGCAGTGCTAGAGTACTAGCGGGAAACGGCAAAAACATTCAGTACTTC.

A few counts support this clonotype. The chain carries TRBV30 and TRBJ2-2; no firm D call. Trimming took off 0 bases at V and 5 bases at J, with 7 bases between the two ends. CDR1 is GTSNPN, CDR2 SVGIG, per germline (reference sequence). The CDR3 is 13 amino acids. CDR3 loop: CAWSVELTGELFF. CDR3 DNA: TGTGCCTGGAGTGTAGAACTTACCGGGGAGCTGTTTTTT.

This clonotype has more than one count but fewer than ten. The gene calls are TRBV20-1 and TRBJ2-7; D tentatively reads TRBD1 or TRBD2 (5 bases each). Deletions cut 3 bases from V and 9 bases from J, with 15 bases between. Germline CDR1 and CDR2: DFQATT and SNEGSKA (reference sequence). This CDR3 is built from 12 residues. CDR3 nucleotide sequence: TGCAGTGCTAGTAGCGAATCGGGGACGCAGTACTTC. As protein: CSASSESGTQYF.

This clonotype was counted ten times or more. This rearrangement joins TRBV12-3 or TRBV12-4 to TRBJ2-3, with 7 bases fitting TRBD1. The ends lost 6 bases at V and 3 bases at J; junction bases unmatched: 9. The CDR3 is made up of 15 amino acids. CDR3 region: CASRPKTGSTDTQYF. The DNA of the CDR3 is TGTGCCAGCAGACCGAAGACAGGGAGTACAGATACGCAGTATTTT.

Only a few counts were recorded for this clonotype. The J gene is TRBJ2-1, the V gene TRBV18; 13 positions agree with TRBD2. CDR3 length equals 19 residues. CDR1 and CDR2 from the germline V gene are KGHSH and LQKENI. Unmatched junction bases numbered 6, after V lost 0 bases and J lost 1 base. CDR3 sequence (DNA): TGTGCCAGCTCACCACCGGGACTAGCGGGGTTCTCTTCCTACAATGAGCAGTTCTTC. Its protein is CASSPPGLAGFSSYNEQFF.

The V and J genes are TRBV7-2 and TRBJ1-6; 9 bases match TRBD1. The CDR3 contains 14 residues. The V gene's germline CDR1 is SGHTA and CDR2 FQGNSA. V lost 1 base and J lost 14; bases outside the gene matches: 6. This chain's CDR3 is CASSLVGQGFTLHF. The CDR3 region has the DNA TGTGCCAGCAGCTTAGTCGGACAGGGGTTCACCCTCCACTTT.

This clonotype was detected only a few times. The chain uses TRBV10-3 and TRBJ2-7; TRBD1 aligns across 7 bases. The CDR3 sequence is 12 residues long. Germline V gives CDR1 ENHRY, CDR2 SYGVKD. J was trimmed by 3 bases and V by 7 bases; bases with no gene match: 3. The CDR3 loop is CAIKGQNYEQYF. DNA for the CDR3: TGTGCCATCAAGGGACAGAACTACGAGCAGTACTTC.

V usage is TRBV7-2 and J usage is TRBJ1-2; no definite D call. V lost 2 bases, J lost 2 bases, and 12 bases lay in between. Per the germline V gene, CDR1 is SGHTA and CDR2 is FQGNSA. CDR3 size: 15 residues. CDR3 protein: CASSLTVQSNYGYTF. The CDR3 DNA reads as TGTGCCAGCAGCTTAACGGTACAGAGCAACTATGGCTACACCTTC.

This clonotype turned up a few times. The chain carries TRBV7-9 and TRBJ2-7, with 8 bases that match TRBD1. The junction had 12 bases not matched to a gene; V was cut back by 11 bases and J by 6 bases. The CDR3 length is 13 residues. Germline loops: CDR1 SEHNR, CDR2 FQNEAQ (reference sequence). In nucleotides, the CDR3 is TGTGCCGTTGCCCCTGGACAGGGACCCGAGCAGTACTTC. It encodes CAVAPGQGPEQYF.

The chain carries TRBV20-1 and TRBJ2-7, with a tentative D call TRBD2 (5 bases). Trimming removed 0 bases from V and 1 base from J, with 13 bases in between. This CDR3 has 15 amino acids. Germline loops: CDR1 DFQATT, CDR2 SNEGSKA (reference sequence). CDR3 residues: CSARDSASYSYEQYF. CDR3 coding DNA: TGCAGTGCTAGAGATTCGGCTAGCTATTCCTACGAGCAGTACTTC.

In its sample, this clonotype was seen many times. The CDR3 protein is CSAYGGPSNQPQHF. DNA of the CDR3: TGCAGTGCTTATGGGGGACCGAGCAATCAGCCCCAGCATTTT. The rearrangement links TRBV20-1 to TRBJ1-5; D may be TRBD1 (5 bases). CDR3 length: 14 residues. The germline CDR1 and CDR2 sequences are DFQATT and SNEGSKA (reference sequence). Trimming shortened V by 5 bases and J by 1 base, and 12 bases separated the two germline ends.

The rearrangement joins TRBV6-5 to TRBJ2-7; D may match TRBD1 or TRBD2 (5 bases each). The V end lost 8 bases, the J end lost 7 bases, and 21 bases lay between the germline ends. The germline V gene encodes CDR1 MNHEY and CDR2 SVGAGI. The CDR3 runs to 14 residues. The CDR3 loop is CASRNLGEEREQYF. The CDR3 nucleotides are TGTGCCAGCCGTAACCTAGGGGAAGAGCGGGAGCAGTACTTC.

This clonotype was counted only a few times. The chain joins TRBV20-1 to TRBJ1-1, with 9 positions matching TRBD1. J gave up 9 bases and V 6 bases, and 2 bases lay outside the gene matches. The germline V gene has CDR1 DFQATT and CDR2 SNEGSKA (reference sequence). The CDR3 extends over 10 amino acids. The CDR3 DNA sequence: TGCAGTGCCGGACAGGGGAAAGCTTTCTTT. This translates into CSAGQGKAFF.

The V and J genes are TRBV4-3 and TRBJ1-2; D is ambiguous. V dropped 0 bases and J dropped 0 bases, with 11 bases sitting between them. The germline gives CDR1 LGHNA, CDR2 YSLEER. The CDR3 is 16 residues long. CDR3 DNA: TGCGCCAGCAGCCAAGACCTGTCAGGACCTAACTATGGCTACACCTTC. Translating it yields CASSQDLSGPNYGYTF.

The chain recombines TRBV3-1 with TRBJ1-2; no clear D gene. The CDR3 is 12 amino acids. V lost 8 bases to trimming and J lost 4 bases, with 11 bases between them. From germline, CDR1 is LGHDT and CDR2 YNNKEL (reference sequence). The CDR3 region is CASRLGFYGYTF. In nucleotides, the CDR3 is TGTGCCAGCCGCTTGGGCTTCTATGGCTACACCTTC.

This clonotype was seen only a few times. The gene calls are TRBV4-3 and TRBJ2-4; perhaps TRBD2 as D (5 bases). Germline-derived CDR1 and CDR2 are LGHNA and YSLEER. Trimming removed 1 base at V and 8 bases at J, with 12 bases between. This CDR3 comprises 14 residues. CDR3 nucleotides: TGCGCCAGCAGCCAAGCCCGTCGAGGGTACATTCAGTACTTC. Amino acids: CASSQARRGYIQYF.

The rearrangement links TRBV6-1 to TRBJ2-3, with D unclear. Between the trimmed V and J ends, which lost 6 bases and 4 bases, there was a span of 14 bases. CDR1 MNHNS and CDR2 SASEGT come from the germline V gene. The CDR3 consists of 14 residues. The CDR3, as DNA: TGTGCCAGCAGCCGCATGACGGACGCAGATACGCAGTATTTT. It codes for CASSRMTDADTQYF.

The chain uses TRBV6-1 and TRBJ2-1; D is uncertain. CDR1 and CDR2 from the germline V gene are MNHNS and SASEGT. CDR3 length: 15 residues. V gave up 6 bases and J gave up 0 bases, with 12 bases separating them. CDR3 loop: CASSILMRSYNEQFF. The CDR3 coding sequence is TGTGCCAGCAGCATCCTTATGCGCTCCTACAATGAGCAGTTCTTC.

J is TRBJ1-2 and V is TRBV5-1, with D possibly being TRBD1 (5 bases). CDR1 is SGHRS and CDR2 is YFSETQ in the germline V gene. The germline V and J ends were trimmed by 2 bases and 0 bases, with 14 bases remaining between them. There are 16 residues in the CDR3. CDR3 protein: CASSFGTSRANYGYTF. In DNA form, the CDR3 reads TGCGCCAGCAGCTTCGGGACCTCCCGAGCTAACTATGGCTACACCTTC.